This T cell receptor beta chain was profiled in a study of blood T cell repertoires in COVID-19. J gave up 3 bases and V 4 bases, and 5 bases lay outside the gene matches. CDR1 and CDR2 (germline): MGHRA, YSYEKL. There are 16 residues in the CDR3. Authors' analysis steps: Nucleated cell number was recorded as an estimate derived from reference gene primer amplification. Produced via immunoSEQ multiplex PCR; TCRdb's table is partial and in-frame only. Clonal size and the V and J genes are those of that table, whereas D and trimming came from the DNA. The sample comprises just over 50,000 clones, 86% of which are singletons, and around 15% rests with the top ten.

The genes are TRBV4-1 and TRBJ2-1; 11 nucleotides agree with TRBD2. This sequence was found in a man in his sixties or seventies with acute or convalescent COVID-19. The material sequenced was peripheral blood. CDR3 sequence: CASSRGTSGFYNEQFF. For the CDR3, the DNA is TGCGCCAGCAGCCGAGGGACTAGCGGCTTCTACAATGAGCAGTTCTTC.